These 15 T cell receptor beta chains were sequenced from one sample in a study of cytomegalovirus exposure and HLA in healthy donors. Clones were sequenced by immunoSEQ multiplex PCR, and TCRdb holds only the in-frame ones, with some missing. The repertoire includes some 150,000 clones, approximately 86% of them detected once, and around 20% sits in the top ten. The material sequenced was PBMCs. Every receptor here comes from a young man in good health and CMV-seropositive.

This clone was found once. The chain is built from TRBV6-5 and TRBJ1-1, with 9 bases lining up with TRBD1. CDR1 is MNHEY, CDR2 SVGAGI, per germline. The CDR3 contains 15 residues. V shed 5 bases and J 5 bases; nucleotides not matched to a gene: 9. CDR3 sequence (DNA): TGTGCCAGCAGTCCCCCCGGGACAGGGAGGACTGAAGCTTTCTTT. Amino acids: CASSPPGTGRTEAFF.

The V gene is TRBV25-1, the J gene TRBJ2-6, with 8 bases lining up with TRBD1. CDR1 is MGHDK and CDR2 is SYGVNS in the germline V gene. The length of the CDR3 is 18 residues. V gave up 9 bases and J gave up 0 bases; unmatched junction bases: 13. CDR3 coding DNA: TGTGCCAGTAAGCCCTCGACAGGGGAAAGCTCTGGGGCCAACGTCCTGACTTTC. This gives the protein CASKPSTGESSGANVLTF.

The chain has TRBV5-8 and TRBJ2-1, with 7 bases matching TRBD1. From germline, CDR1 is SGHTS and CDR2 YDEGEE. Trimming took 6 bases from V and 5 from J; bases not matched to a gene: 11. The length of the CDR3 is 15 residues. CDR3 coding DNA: TGTGCCAGCACCCCGGGACAGAGGCACGACAATGAGCAGTTCTTC. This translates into CASTPGQRHDNEQFF. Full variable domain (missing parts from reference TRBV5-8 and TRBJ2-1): EAGVTQSPTHLIKTRGQQATLRCSPISGHTSVYWYQQALGLGLQFLLWYDEGEERNRGNFPPRFSGRQFPNYSSELNVNALELEDSALYLCASTPGQRHDNEQFFGPGTRLTVL.

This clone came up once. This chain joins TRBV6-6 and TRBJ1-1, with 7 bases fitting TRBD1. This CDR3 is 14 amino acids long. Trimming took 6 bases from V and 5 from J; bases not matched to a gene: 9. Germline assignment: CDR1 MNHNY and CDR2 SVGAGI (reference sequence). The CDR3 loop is CASRSTGLETEAFF. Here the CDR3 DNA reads TGTGCCAGCAGGTCGACAGGGTTGGAGACTGAAGCTTTCTTT.

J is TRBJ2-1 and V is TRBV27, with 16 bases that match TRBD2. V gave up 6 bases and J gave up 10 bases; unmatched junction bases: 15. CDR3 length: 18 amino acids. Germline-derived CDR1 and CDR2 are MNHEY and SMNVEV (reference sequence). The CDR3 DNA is TGTGCCAGCAGCCTTAGATTCGGGACTAGCGGGGGGGCTTGGGAGCAGTTCTTC. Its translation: CASSLRFGTSGGAWEQFF.

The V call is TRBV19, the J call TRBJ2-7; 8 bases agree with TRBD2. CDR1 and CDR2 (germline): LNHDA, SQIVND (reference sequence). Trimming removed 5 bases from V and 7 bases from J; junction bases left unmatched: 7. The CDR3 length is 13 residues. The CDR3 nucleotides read TGTGCCAGTAGTCGAGCGGGAGTGGAAGAGCAGTACTTC. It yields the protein CASSRAGVEEQYF.

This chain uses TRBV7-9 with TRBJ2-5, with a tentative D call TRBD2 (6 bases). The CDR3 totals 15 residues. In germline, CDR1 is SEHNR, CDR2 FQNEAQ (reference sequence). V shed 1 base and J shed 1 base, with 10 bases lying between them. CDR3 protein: CASSLVIGGQETQYF. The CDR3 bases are TGTGCCAGCAGCTTAGTTATCGGGGGCCAAGAGACCCAGTACTTC.

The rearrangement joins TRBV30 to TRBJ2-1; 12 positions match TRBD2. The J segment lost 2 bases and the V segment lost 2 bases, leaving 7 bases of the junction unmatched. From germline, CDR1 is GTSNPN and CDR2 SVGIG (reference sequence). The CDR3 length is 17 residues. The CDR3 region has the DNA TGTGCCTGGAGTAGGCTAGCGGGAGGGCCACCCTACAATGAGCAGTTCTTC. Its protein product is CAWSRLAGGPPYNEQFF. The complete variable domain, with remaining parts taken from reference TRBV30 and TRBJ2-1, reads SQTIHQWPATLVQPVGSPLSLECTVEGTSNPNLYWYRQAAGRGLQLLFYSVGIGQISSEVPQNLSASRPQDRQFILSSKKLLLSDSGFYLCAWSRLAGGPPYNEQFFGPGTRLTVL.

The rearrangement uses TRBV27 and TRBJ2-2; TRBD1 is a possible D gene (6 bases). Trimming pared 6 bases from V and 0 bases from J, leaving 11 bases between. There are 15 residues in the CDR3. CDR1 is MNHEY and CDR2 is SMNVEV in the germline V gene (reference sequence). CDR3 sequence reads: CASSFDRPNTGELFF. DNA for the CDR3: TGTGCCAGCAGCTTCGACAGGCCGAACACCGGGGAGCTGTTTTTT.

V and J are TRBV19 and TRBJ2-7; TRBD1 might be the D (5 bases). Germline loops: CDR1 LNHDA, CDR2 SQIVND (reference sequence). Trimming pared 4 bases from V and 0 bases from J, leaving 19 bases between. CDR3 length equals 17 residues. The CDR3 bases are TGTGCCAGTAGTACGACCCTACTCAGAGACAGCTCCTACGAGCAGTACTTC. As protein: CASSTTLLRDSSYEQYF.

CDR3 sequence (DNA): TGTGCCAGCAGTGCGCAATTTGGGGCGGGAGGACGTGCGGCCCAGTACTTC. Amino acids: CASSAQFGAGGRAAQYF. The rearrangement links TRBV6-1 to TRBJ2-5; 8 bases are shared with TRBD2. Losses at the gene ends were 4 bases for V and 9 bases for J; bases not matched to a gene: 19. Looked up from germline, CDR1 is MNHNS and CDR2 is SASEGT. There are 17 residues in the CDR3.

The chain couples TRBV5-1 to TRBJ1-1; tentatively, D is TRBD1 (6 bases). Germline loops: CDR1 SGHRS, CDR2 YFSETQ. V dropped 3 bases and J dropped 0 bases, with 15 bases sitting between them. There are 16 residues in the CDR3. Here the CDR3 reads CASSSEPRGMNTEAFF. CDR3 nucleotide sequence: TGCGCCAGCAGCTCAGAACCCAGGGGAATGAACACTGAAGCTTTCTTT.

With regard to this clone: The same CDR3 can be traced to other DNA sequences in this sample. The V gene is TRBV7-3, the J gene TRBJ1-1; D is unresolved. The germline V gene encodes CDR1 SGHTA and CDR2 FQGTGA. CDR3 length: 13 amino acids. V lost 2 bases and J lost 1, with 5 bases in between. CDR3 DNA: TGTGCCAGCAGCTTAGGGCAGAACACTGAAGCTTTCTTT. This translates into CASSLGQNTEAFF.

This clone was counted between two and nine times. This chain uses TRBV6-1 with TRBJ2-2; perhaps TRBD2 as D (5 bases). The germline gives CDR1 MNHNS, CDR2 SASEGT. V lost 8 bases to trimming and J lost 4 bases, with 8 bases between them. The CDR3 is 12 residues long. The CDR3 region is CASGRSTGELFF. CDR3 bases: TGTGCCAGCGGGAGAAGCACCGGGGAGCTGTTTTTT.

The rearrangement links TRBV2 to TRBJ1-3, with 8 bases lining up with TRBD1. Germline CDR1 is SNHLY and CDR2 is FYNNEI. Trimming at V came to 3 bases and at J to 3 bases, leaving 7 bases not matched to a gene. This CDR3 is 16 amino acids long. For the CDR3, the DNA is TGTGCCAGCAGTGAGGGACCCGACAGGGGTGGAAACACCATATATTTT. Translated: CASSEGPDRGGNTIYF.